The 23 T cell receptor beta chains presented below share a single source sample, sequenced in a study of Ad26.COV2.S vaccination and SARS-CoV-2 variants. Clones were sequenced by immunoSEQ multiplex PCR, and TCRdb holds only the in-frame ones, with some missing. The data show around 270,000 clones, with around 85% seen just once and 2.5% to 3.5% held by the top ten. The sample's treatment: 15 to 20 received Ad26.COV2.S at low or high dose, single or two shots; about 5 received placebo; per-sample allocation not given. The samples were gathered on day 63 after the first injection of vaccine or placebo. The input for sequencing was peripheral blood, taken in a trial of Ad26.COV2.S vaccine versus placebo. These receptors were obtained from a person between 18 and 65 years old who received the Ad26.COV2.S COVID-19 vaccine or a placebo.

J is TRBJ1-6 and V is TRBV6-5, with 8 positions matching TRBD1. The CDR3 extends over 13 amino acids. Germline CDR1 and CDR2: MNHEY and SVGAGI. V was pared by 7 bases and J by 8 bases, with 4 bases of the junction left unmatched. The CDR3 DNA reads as TGTGCCAGCACGGAGACAGGGGATTCACCCCTCCACTTT. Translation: CASTETGDSPLHF.

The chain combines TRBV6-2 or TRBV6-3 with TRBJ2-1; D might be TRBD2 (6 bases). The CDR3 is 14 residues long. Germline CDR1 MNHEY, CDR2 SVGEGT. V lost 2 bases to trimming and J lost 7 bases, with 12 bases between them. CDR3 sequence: CASSYGAGTNEQFF. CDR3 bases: TGTGCCAGCAGTTACGGGGCGGGGACGAATGAGCAGTTCTTC.

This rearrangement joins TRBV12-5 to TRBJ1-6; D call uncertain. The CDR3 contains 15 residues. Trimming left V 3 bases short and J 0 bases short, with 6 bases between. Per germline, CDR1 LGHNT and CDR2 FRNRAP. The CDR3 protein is CASGLGNSYNSPLHF. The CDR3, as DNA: TGTGCTAGTGGTTTAGGAAACTCCTATAATTCACCCCTCCACTTT.

CDR3 coding DNA: TGTGCCAGCAGTCTACGGACTACCATCCACCTGAACACCGGGGAGCTGTTTTTT. Amino acid sequence: CASSLRTTIHLNTGELFF. The chain joins TRBV27 to TRBJ2-2; tentative D call: TRBD2 (6 bases). Per germline, CDR1 MNHEY and CDR2 SMNVEV (reference sequence). V dropped 5 bases and J dropped 1 base, with 20 bases sitting between them. This CDR3 region has 18 residues.

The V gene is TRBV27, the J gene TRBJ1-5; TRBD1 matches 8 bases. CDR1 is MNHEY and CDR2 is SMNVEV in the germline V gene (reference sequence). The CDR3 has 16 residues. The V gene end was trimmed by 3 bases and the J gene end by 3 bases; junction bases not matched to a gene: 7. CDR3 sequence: CASSLVAGGINQPQHF. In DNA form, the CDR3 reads TGTGCCAGCAGTTTGGTGGCAGGGGGCATCAATCAGCCCCAGCATTTT.

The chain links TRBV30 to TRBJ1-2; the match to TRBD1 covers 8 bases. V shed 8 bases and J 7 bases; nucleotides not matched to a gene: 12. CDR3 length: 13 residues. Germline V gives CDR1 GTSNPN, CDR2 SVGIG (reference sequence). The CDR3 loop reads CAEFRDRSLGYTF. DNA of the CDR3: TGTGCCGAATTCCGGGACAGGAGTCTTGGCTACACCTTC. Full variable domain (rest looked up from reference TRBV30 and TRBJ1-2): SQTIHQWPATLVQPVGSPLSLECTVEGTSNPNLYWYRQAAGRGLQLLFYSVGIGQISSEVPQNLSASRPQDRQFILSSKKLLLSDSGFYLCAEFRDRSLGYTFGSGTRLTVV.

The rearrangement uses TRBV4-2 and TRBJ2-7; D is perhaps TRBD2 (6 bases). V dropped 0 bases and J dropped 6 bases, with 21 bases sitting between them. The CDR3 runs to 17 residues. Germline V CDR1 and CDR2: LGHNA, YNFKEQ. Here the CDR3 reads CASSQEIHRGGELEQYF. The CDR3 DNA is TGTGCCAGCAGCCAAGAAATCCATCGGGGCGGGGAACTCGAGCAGTACTTC.

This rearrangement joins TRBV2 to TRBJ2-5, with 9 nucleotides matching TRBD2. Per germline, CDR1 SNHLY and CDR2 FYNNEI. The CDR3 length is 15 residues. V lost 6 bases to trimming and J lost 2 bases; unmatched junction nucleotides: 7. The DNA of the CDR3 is TGTGCCAGCAGCGCCAGCGGGGGGAAGCAAGAGACCCAGTACTTC. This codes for CASSASGGKQETQYF.

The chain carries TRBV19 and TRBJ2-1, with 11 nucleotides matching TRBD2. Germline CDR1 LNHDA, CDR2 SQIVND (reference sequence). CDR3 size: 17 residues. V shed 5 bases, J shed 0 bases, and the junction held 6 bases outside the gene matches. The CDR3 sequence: CASSGRTSGRSYNEQFF. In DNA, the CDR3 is TGTGCCAGTAGTGGGCGGACTAGCGGGCGCTCCTACAATGAGCAGTTCTTC.

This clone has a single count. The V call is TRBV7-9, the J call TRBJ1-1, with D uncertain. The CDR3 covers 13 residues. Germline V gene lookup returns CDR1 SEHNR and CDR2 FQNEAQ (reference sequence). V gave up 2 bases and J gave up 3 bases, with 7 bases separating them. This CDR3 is CASSLKMDTEAFF. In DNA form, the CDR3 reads TGTGCCAGCAGCTTAAAAATGGACACTGAAGCTTTCTTT.

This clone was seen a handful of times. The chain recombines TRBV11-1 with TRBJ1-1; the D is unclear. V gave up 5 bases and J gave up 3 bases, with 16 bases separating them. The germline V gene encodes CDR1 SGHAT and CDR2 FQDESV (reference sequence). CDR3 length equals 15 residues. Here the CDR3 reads CASSLWSSGDTEAFF. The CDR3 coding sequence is TGTGCCAGCAGCCTTTGGTCCTCAGGTGACACTGAAGCTTTCTTT.

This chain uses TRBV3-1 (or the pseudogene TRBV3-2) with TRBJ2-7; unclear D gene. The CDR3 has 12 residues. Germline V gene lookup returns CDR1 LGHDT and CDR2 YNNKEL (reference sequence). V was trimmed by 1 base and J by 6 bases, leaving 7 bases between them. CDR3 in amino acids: CASSQVEREQYF. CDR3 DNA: TGTGCCAGCAGCCAAGTGGAACGCGAGCAGTACTTC.

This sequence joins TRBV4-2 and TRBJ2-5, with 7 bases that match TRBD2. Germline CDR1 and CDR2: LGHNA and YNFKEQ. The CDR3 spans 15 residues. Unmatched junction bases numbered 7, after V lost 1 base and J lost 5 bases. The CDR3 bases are TGTGCCAGCAGCCAAGGTTCGGGGGGATCGGAGACCCAGTACTTC. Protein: CASSQGSGGSETQYF.

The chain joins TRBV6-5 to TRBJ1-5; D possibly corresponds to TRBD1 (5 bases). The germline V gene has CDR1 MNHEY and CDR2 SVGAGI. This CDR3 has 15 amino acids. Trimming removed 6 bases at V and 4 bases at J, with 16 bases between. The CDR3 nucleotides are TGTGCCAGCAGGACCCAGGGAGGATGGAATCAGCCCCAGCATTTT. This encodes CASRTQGGWNQPQHF.

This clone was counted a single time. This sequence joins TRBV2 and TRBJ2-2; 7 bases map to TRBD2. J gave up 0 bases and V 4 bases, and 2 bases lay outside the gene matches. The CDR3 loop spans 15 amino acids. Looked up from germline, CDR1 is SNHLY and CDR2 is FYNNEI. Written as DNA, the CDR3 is TGTGCCAGCAGTGTCGGACTAGCGAACACCGGGGAGCTGTTTTTT. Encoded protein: CASSVGLANTGELFF.

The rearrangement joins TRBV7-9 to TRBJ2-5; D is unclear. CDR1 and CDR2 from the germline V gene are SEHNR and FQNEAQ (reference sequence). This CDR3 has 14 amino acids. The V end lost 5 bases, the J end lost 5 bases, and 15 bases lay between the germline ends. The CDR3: CASSGRTATETQYF. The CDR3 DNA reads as TGTGCCAGCAGCGGCCGGACGGCCACGGAGACCCAGTACTTC.

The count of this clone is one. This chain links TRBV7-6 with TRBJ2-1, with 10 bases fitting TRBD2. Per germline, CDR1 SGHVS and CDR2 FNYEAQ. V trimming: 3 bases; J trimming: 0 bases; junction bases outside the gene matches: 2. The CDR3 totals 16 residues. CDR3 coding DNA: TGTGCCAGCAGCTTTCTAGCGGGGGCCTCCTACAATGAGCAGTTCTTC. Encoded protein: CASSFLAGASYNEQFF.

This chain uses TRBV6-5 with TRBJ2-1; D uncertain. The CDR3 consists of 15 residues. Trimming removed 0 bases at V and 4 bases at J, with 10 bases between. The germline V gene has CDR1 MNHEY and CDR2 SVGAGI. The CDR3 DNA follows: TGTGCCAGCAGTTACTCGATGGGCGTGTACAATGAGCAGTTCTTC. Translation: CASSYSMGVYNEQFF.

The chain's CDR3 is CASSLDAIMDSLSGNTIYF. The CDR3 DNA is TGTGCCAGCAGCTTGGACGCGATTATGGACAGTCTCTCTGGAAACACCATATATTTT. The J gene is TRBJ1-3, the V gene TRBV5-4; TRBD1 is a possible D gene (6 bases). V lost 0 bases to trimming and J lost 0 bases, with 19 bases between them. CDR1 SGHNT and CDR2 YYREEE come from the germline V gene (reference sequence). CDR3 size: 19 residues.

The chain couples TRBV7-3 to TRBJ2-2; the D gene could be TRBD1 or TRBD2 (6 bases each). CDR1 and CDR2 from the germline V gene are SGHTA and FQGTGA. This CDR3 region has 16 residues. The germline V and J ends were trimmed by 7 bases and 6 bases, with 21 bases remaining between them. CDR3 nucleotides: TGTGCCAGCAACTTCTGGGGGCGGGGCGGCCCCGGGGAGCTGTTTTTT. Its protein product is CASNFWGRGGPGELFF. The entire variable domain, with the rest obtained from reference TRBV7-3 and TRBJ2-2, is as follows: GAGVSQTPSNKVTEKGKYVELRCDPISGHTALYWYRQSLGQGPEFLIYFQGTGAADDSGLPNDRFFAVRPEGSVSTLKIQRTERGDSAVYLCASNFWGRGGPGELFFGEGSRLTVL.

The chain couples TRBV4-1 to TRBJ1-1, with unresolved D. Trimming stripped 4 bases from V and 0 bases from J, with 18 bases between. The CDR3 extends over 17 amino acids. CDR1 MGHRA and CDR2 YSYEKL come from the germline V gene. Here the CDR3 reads CASSPAPPRRMNTEAFF. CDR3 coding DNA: TGCGCCAGCAGCCCAGCTCCGCCCCGACGGATGAACACTGAAGCTTTCTTT.

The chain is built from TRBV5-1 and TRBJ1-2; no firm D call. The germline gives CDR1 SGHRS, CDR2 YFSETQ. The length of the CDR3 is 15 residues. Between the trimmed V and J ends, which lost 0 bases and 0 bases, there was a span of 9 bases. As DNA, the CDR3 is TGCGCCAGCAGCTTGGTTGGAAGGGCTAACTATGGCTACACCTTC. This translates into CASSLVGRANYGYTF.

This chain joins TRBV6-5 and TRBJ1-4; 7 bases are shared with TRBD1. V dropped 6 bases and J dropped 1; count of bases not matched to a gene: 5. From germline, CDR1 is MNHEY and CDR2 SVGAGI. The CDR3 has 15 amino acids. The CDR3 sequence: CASRRHRGTNEKLFF. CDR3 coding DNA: TGTGCCAGCAGGCGCCACAGGGGAACTAATGAAAAACTGTTTTTT.